The rows below give T cell receptor beta chains drawn from one sample of a study of blood T cell repertoires in COVID-19. Sequencing was performed with immunoSEQ multiplex PCR; in TCRdb, only in-frame clones are kept and a portion is missing. The sample contains around 120,000 clones, about 90% of which appear only once. The sequenced sample consisted of peripheral blood. The source of these receptors is a woman aged 70-85 years with acute or convalescent COVID-19. CDR3s include the opening cysteine and the closing phenylalanine or tryptophan. The D gene is left open where the match is weak.

v_gene,j_gene,len,d_gene,CDR3aa
TRBV11-2,TRBJ2-3,18,TRBD2,CASSLGLAGGSYTDTQYF
TRBV4-1,TRBJ1-2,14,NA,CASRNSRANYGYTF
TRBV11-3,TRBJ2-1,14,TRBD1,CASSPRDRVGEQFF
TRBV19,TRBJ1-1,15,NA,CASKGLRIISSEAFF
TRBV6-2/TRBV6-3,TRBJ2-1,12,NA,CASSTRGYEQFF
TRBV2,TRBJ2-1,14,TRBD1,CASRTGTGLDEQFF
TRBV9,TRBJ2-3,16,NA,CASSVAVGGYTDTQYF
TRBV6-4,TRBJ2-2,15,TRBD2,CASSDSLAGGGELFF
TRBV19,TRBJ2-4,17,NA,CASSIAAGLAGRNIQYF
TRBV2,TRBJ1-5,17,TRBD1,CASSVAIRTGTLQPQHF
TRBV28,TRBJ1-6,14,NA,CASSLSPDNSPLHF
TRBV3-1/TRBV3-2,TRBJ1-5,15,NA,CASSQETVRGQPQHF
TRBV30,TRBJ1-2,15,NA,CAWSHPGDARYGYTF
TRBV7-9,TRBJ1-3,14,NA,CASSLGRSGNTIYF
TRBV24-1,TRBJ1-2,14,NA,CATSDPRTDYGYTF
TRBV3-1/TRBV3-2,TRBJ1-3,12,NA,CASSQLSDTIYF
TRBV10-1,TRBJ1-1,15,TRBD1,CASSSSGTGPLGAFF
TRBV6-5,TRBJ2-3,15,NA,CASSYYTGSTDTQYF
TRBV5-1,TRBJ1-4,16,TRBD1,CASSLEGQGTNEKLFF
TRBV28,TRBJ2-1,13,NA,CASSLLGRSEQFF
TRBV6-5,TRBJ1-2,13,NA,CASTPGRLYGYTF
TRBV11-3,TRBJ1-2,15,NA,CASSLDQGPDYGYTF
TRBV19,TRBJ2-1,14,NA,CASSIKGSPPVQFF
TRBV10-3,TRBJ1-5,14,TRBD1,CAIRGDRLNQPQHF
TRBV2,TRBJ2-7,11,NA,CASSVAYEQYF
TRBV9,TRBJ2-2,17,TRBD1,CASSVARWGQGTGELFF
TRBV5-6,TRBJ1-6,16,TRBD1,CASSENRGLGNSPLHF